The next 11 T cell receptor beta chains were all read from a single sample in a study of T-cell memory formation after mild COVID-19. TCRdb passed the 5' RACE reads through MiXCR, listing each CDR3 protein once. The sample lists fewer than 650,000 distinct CDR3 sequences; roughly 17% were seen once. Material: PBMCs or a T cell subset sorted from them (not recorded which). The receptors originated from an adult woman who had mild COVID-19 (a few samples of this study predate the infection). Cell type and time point are not known.

This chain links TRBV5-1 with TRBJ2-1; perhaps TRBD2 as D (5 bases). The length of the CDR3 is 15 residues. Trimming removed 0 bases at V and 7 bases at J, with 14 bases between. CDR1 and CDR2 (germline): SGHRS, YFSETQ. CDR3 sequence: CASSLGWELWNEQFF. The CDR3 DNA is TGCGCCAGCAGCTTGGGGTGGGAGTTGTGGAATGAGCAGTTCTTC.

Only a few counts were recorded for this clonotype. The junction does not match germline at one end; this may be a read error. The V and J genes are TRBV9 and TRBJ1-5; possible D gene TRBD1, 6 bases. Germline V gene lookup returns CDR1 SGDLS and CDR2 YYNGEE. There are 14 residues in the CDR3. Here the CDR3 reads CASSKGHSSQPQHF. The DNA of the CDR3 is TGTGCCAGCAGCAAGGGACACAGCAGTCAGCCCCAGCATTTT. Full variable domain (remainder filled in from reference TRBV9 and TRBJ1-5): DSGVTQTPKHLITATGQRVTLRCSPRSGDLSVYWYQQSLDQGLQFLIQYYNGEERAKGNILERFSAQQFPDLHSELNLSSLELGDSALYFCASSKGHSSQPQHFGDGTRLSIL.

The rearrangement joins TRBV11-3 to TRBJ2-1; TRBD2 is a possible D gene (5 bases). CDR1 and CDR2 (germline): SGHNT, YENEEA. The CDR3 has 15 residues. Between the trimmed V and J ends, which lost 1 base and 5 bases, there was a span of 12 bases. The CDR3 region is CASSLGSGRDNEQFF. CDR3 bases: TGTGCCAGCAGCTTAGGGAGCGGCCGGGACAATGAGCAGTTCTTC.

The chain carries TRBV18 and TRBJ1-1; D perhaps matches TRBD1 (5 bases). The CDR3 loop spans 16 amino acids. V was trimmed by 5 bases and J by 2 bases, leaving 18 bases between them. Germline V CDR1 and CDR2: KGHSH, LQKENI. The chain's CDR3 is CASSKTGAGENTEAFF. CDR3 DNA: TGTGCCAGCTCAAAAACAGGTGCGGGGGAAAACACTGAAGCTTTCTTT.

This clonotype showed up just a few times. The chain couples TRBV7-9 to TRBJ2-7; 7 bases match TRBD1. V lost 4 bases to trimming and J lost 3 bases; unmatched junction nucleotides: 6. The CDR3 is 14 residues long. The germline V gene has CDR1 SEHNR and CDR2 FQNEAQ (reference sequence). Here the CDR3 DNA reads TGTGCCAGCAGCTCGACAGGGACCGTCTACGAGCAGTACTTC. It encodes CASSSTGTVYEQYF.

V and J are TRBV12-3 or TRBV12-4 and TRBJ1-1, with 9 bases aligning to TRBD1. The CDR3 contains 17 residues. J was trimmed by 5 bases and V by 3 bases; bases with no gene match: 13. The CDR3 bases are TGTGCCAGCAGTTTGGCGGTACAGGGGGCGCGAGGGACTGAAGCTTTCTTT. It codes for CASSLAVQGARGTEAFF.

This clonotype has only a few counts. V is TRBV6-2 or TRBV6-3 and J is TRBJ1-5; D not resolved. The germline V and J ends were trimmed by 2 bases and 4 bases, with 6 bases remaining between them. From germline, CDR1 is MNHEY and CDR2 SVGEGT. This CDR3 contains 13 residues. The CDR3 bases are TGTGCCAGCAGTTACAGCGAGAATCAGCCCCAGCATTTT. This encodes CASSYSENQPQHF.

The rearrangement joins TRBV15 to TRBJ2-2, with D unclear. Germline values: CDR1 LNHNV, CDR2 YYDKDF (reference sequence). The V and J ends lost 3 bases and 8 bases respectively, with 10 bases between them. This CDR3 spans 13 amino acids. The CDR3 protein is CATSSITQGELFF. CDR3 sequence (DNA): TGTGCCACCAGCAGCATTACACAGGGGGAGCTGTTTTTT.

This clonotype came up a few times. The chain couples TRBV6-5 to TRBJ1-1; possibly TRBD1 for D (5 bases). The V end lost 6 bases, the J end lost 5 bases, and 19 bases lay between the germline ends. Germline loops: CDR1 MNHEY, CDR2 SVGAGI. The CDR3 runs 15 residues. For the CDR3, the DNA is TGTGCCAGCAGCGTTACCGGGGGTGAGGGGACTGAAGCTTTCTTT. Translated: CASSVTGGEGTEAFF.

J is TRBJ2-2 and V is TRBV4-1; 7 bases align to TRBD1. V dropped 4 bases and J dropped 6; count of bases not matched to a gene: 11. The CDR3 contains 16 residues. Germline V gene lookup returns CDR1 MGHRA and CDR2 YSYEKL. In DNA form, the CDR3 reads TGCGCCAGCAGCCGTACCAACATAGACAGGGCCGGGGAGCTGTTTTTT. It translates to CASSRTNIDRAGELFF.

This chain joins TRBV9 and TRBJ2-7; the D gene is possibly TRBD2 (6 bases). CDR1 is SGDLS, CDR2 YYNGEE, per germline. The V and J ends lost 4 bases and 3 bases respectively, with 14 bases between them. This CDR3 has 14 residues. CDR3 coding DNA: TGTGCCAGCAGCACCTCCTCAGCGGGCTACGAGCAGTACTTC. This sequence encodes CASSTSSAGYEQYF. Combining the CDR3 with reference TRBV9 and TRBJ2-7 gives the whole variable domain DSGVTQTPKHLITATGQRVTLRCSPRSGDLSVYWYQQSLDQGLQFLIQYYNGEERAKGNILERFSAQQFPDLHSELNLSSLELGDSALYFCASSTSSAGYEQYFGPGTRLTVT.